This passage covers 27 T cell receptor beta chains from one sample sequenced in a study of blood T cell repertoires in COVID-19. Assay: immunoSEQ multiplex PCR; the TCRdb copy retains only in-frame clones and omits some. This sample has about 410,000 clones, with around 91% found just once. Material for sequencing was peripheral blood. Receptors were obtained from a woman between 40 and 50 years old with COVID-19, enrolled during active disease.

The chain joins TRBV5-8 to TRBJ1-5; 11 bases match TRBD1. V gave up 0 bases and J gave up 5 bases; unmatched junction bases: 4. There are 16 residues in the CDR3. Germline-derived CDR1 and CDR2 are SGHTS and YDEGEE. CDR3 sequence (DNA): TGTGCCAGCAGCTTGGGGGACAGGGGGTTGGATCAGCCCCAGCATTTT. Translating gives CASSLGDRGLDQPQHF.

The J gene is TRBJ2-1, the V gene TRBV28, with 10 nucleotides matching TRBD1. Germline values: CDR1 MDHEN, CDR2 SYDVKM. V gave up 10 bases and J gave up 7 bases; unmatched junction bases: 13. The CDR3 totals 15 residues. The CDR3 region is CATDLAGQGNNEQFF. The CDR3 DNA is TGTGCCACCGATCTGGCGGGACAGGGGAATAATGAGCAGTTCTTC. The entire variable domain, with the rest obtained from reference TRBV28 and TRBJ2-1, is as follows: DVKVTQSSRYLVKRTGEKVFLECVQDMDHENMFWYRQDPGLGLRLIYFSYDVKMKEKGDIPEGYSVSREKKERFSLILESASTNQTSMYLCATDLAGQGNNEQFFGPGTRLTVL.

The chain combines TRBV11-2 with TRBJ2-5; TRBD2 matches at 10 bases. Germline V gives CDR1 SGHAT, CDR2 FQNNGV. Losses at the gene ends were 4 bases for V and 5 bases for J; bases not matched to a gene: 13. The length of the CDR3 is 17 residues. This CDR3 is CASSYPHLSGRWETQYF. DNA for the CDR3: TGTGCCAGCAGCTACCCGCACCTTAGCGGGAGGTGGGAGACCCAGTACTTC.

The gene calls are TRBV7-9 and TRBJ1-2; perhaps TRBD1 as D (5 bases). Germline CDR1 is SEHNR and CDR2 is FQNEAQ (reference sequence). The CDR3 totals 15 residues. V was shortened by 5 bases and J by 2 bases, with 15 bases between the two germline ends. CDR3 bases: TGTGCCAGCAGCGATCCACTGGACACGAACTATGGCTACACCTTC. It encodes CASSDPLDTNYGYTF. Combining the CDR3 with reference TRBV7-9 and TRBJ1-2 gives the whole variable domain DTGVSQNPRHKITKRGQNVTFRCDPISEHNRLYWYRQTLGQGPEFLTYFQNEAQLEKSRLLSDRFSAERPKGSFSTLEIQRTEQGDSAMYLCASSDPLDTNYGYTFGSGTRLTVV.

J is TRBJ2-7 and V is TRBV7-2; weak D call: TRBD2 (6 bases). Germline-derived CDR1 and CDR2 are SGHTA and FQGNSA. This CDR3 spans 16 amino acids. Trimming pared 1 base from V and 1 base from J, leaving 14 bases between. In DNA, the CDR3 is TGTGCCAGCAGCTTAGGGGGCGGGGCTTCTTCCTACGAGCAGTACTTC. Its translation is CASSLGGGASSYEQYF.

The chain has TRBV28 and TRBJ1-1; weak D call: TRBD1 (6 bases). CDR1 is MDHEN, CDR2 SYDVKM, per germline. V gave up 8 bases and J gave up 0 bases, with 19 bases separating them. The CDR3 loop spans 16 amino acids. The chain's CDR3 is CASYDLDSNMNTEAFF. Here the CDR3 DNA reads TGTGCCAGCTACGACCTGGACAGCAACATGAACACTGAAGCTTTCTTT.

The rearrangement uses TRBV5-8 and TRBJ1-2; weak D call: TRBD1 (6 bases). The CDR3 contains 13 residues. Germline V gene data show CDR1 as SGHTS and CDR2 as YDEGEE. Trimming left V 3 bases short and J 8 bases short, with 14 bases between. The CDR3, as DNA: TGTGCCAGCAGCTGGGGGCAGGGACTAGGCTACACCTTC. Encoded protein: CASSWGQGLGYTF.

The table lists this clone with a few counts. The CDR3 loop is CAWGDRATQPQHF. CDR3 nucleotides: TGTGCCTGGGGAGACAGGGCTACTCAGCCCCAGCATTTT. The rearrangement links TRBV30 to TRBJ1-5, with 7 bases fitting TRBD1. The CDR3 sequence is 13 residues long. Germline trimming cut 5 bases from V and 6 bases from J; bases unmatched to any gene: 7. CDR1 is GTSNPN, CDR2 SVGIG, per germline (reference sequence).

The rearrangement joins TRBV7-2 to TRBJ1-1; no clear D gene. This CDR3 spans 13 amino acids. The germline V gene has CDR1 SGHTA and CDR2 FQGNSA. V lost 3 bases and J 7 bases, leaving 12 bases between the germline ends. The CDR3 region has the DNA TGTGCCAGCAGCTTGCAGATACGGGATGAAGCTTTCTTT. Encoded protein: CASSLQIRDEAFF.

In DNA form, the CDR3 reads TGTGCCACGGAGGTTAGTGGGACTGAAGCTTTCTTT. Translation: CATEVSGTEAFF. The gene calls are TRBV2 and TRBJ1-1; D not certain. Trimming cost V 10 bases and J 5 bases, with 14 bases left between them. CDR3 size: 12 residues. CDR1 and CDR2 from the germline V gene are SNHLY and FYNNEI.

This clone was seen a few times. V usage is TRBV5-1 and J usage is TRBJ2-7, with 7 positions matching TRBD1. Per the germline V gene, CDR1 is SGHRS and CDR2 is YFSETQ. J gave up 5 bases and V 4 bases, and 6 bases lay outside the gene matches. This CDR3 is 13 amino acids long. CDR3 nucleotide sequence: TGCGCCAGCAGCGCCGACAGGGCCCACGAGCAGTACTTC. It translates to CASSADRAHEQYF.

The CDR3 here is CASSLRPDRAVVGGYTF. The CDR3 coding sequence is TGCGCCAGCAGCTTGCGCCCGGACAGGGCGGTCGTAGGAGGCTACACCTTC. The V call is TRBV5-1, the J call TRBJ1-2, with TRBD1 matching 8 bases. There are 17 residues in the CDR3. Germline CDR1 reads SGHRS; CDR2 reads YFSETQ. V lost 1 base, J lost 8 bases, and 16 bases stayed unmatched.

J is TRBJ2-1 and V is TRBV2; 7 nucleotides agree with TRBD1. The CDR3 extends over 16 amino acids. Per germline, CDR1 SNHLY and CDR2 FYNNEI. The junction had 11 bases not matched to a gene; V was cut back by 7 bases and J by 2 bases. CDR3 in DNA: TGTGCCAGCACTCTCGTACTGACAGGGACCTACAATGAGCAGTTCTTC. This encodes CASTLVLTGTYNEQFF.

V and J are TRBV28 and TRBJ2-3, with TRBD1 as a possible D gene (6 bases). Germline values: CDR1 MDHEN, CDR2 SYDVKM. Trimming shortened V by 11 bases and J by 0 bases, and 12 bases separated the two germline ends. CDR3 size: 13 residues. The CDR3 reads CASGRGSTDTQYF. In DNA, the CDR3 is TGTGCCTCCGGAAGGGGGAGCACAGATACGCAGTATTTT.

This rearrangement joins TRBV19 to TRBJ1-4, with a tentative D call TRBD1 (5 bases). The V and J ends lost 5 bases and 8 bases respectively, with 15 bases between them. CDR1 LNHDA and CDR2 SQIVND come from the germline V gene (reference sequence). This CDR3 is built from 14 residues. In DNA form, the CDR3 reads TGTGCCAGTAGTGCGACAGTGCTTAGGGAAAAACTGTTTTTT. Translation: CASSATVLREKLFF.

The rearrangement links TRBV27 to TRBJ2-7, with a weak D call TRBD1 (6 bases). The CDR3 spans 20 residues. The V end was cut by 2 bases, the J end by 2 bases, with 28 bases between. Germline loops: CDR1 MNHEY, CDR2 SMNVEV (reference sequence). The CDR3 region has the DNA TGTGCCAGCAGTTTAACCCCGTTATTAACTCCGGGGACAAGTACCTACGAGCAGTACTTC. It encodes CASSLTPLLTPGTSTYEQYF.

A single count supports this clone. The chain carries TRBV7-2 and TRBJ1-1; D is uncertain. Germline CDR1 reads SGHTA; CDR2 reads FQGNSA. V lost 3 bases and J 4 bases, leaving 12 bases between the germline ends. The CDR3 spans 14 residues. CDR3 residues: CASSLAPRFTEAFF. The DNA for the CDR3 is TGTGCCAGCAGCTTGGCACCGCGGTTCACTGAAGCTTTCTTT.

J is TRBJ2-2 and V is TRBV19; D may be TRBD1 (7 bases). The CDR3 has 15 amino acids. V was clipped by 1 base and J by 5 bases, with 11 bases between them. CDR1 and CDR2 from the germline V gene are LNHDA and SQIVND (reference sequence). In DNA, the CDR3 is TGTGCCAGTAGTATAGCAGCAGGGGGGACCGGGGAGCTGTTTTTT. Protein sequence: CASSIAAGGTGELFF.

The V gene is TRBV12-3 or TRBV12-4, the J gene TRBJ2-1; D perhaps matches TRBD1 (6 bases). Trimming left V 4 bases short and J 12 bases short, with 16 bases between. This CDR3 spans 13 amino acids. CDR3 nucleotides: TGTGCCAGCAGTTACTCACAGGGAAGGGTGCAGTTCTTC. Amino acid sequence: CASSYSQGRVQFF.

This sequence joins TRBV7-9 and TRBJ2-4, with D perhaps TRBD1 (5 bases). CDR3 length: 15 residues. The V end was cut by 3 bases, the J end by 2 bases, with 11 bases between. In germline, CDR1 is SEHNR, CDR2 FQNEAQ (reference sequence). CDR3 bases: TGTGCCAGCAGCTTGCAGGGAATGACCAAAAACATTCAGTACTTC. This gives the protein CASSLQGMTKNIQYF. Variable domain in full (rest from reference TRBV7-9 and TRBJ2-4): DTGVSQNPRHKITKRGQNVTFRCDPISEHNRLYWYRQTLGQGPEFLTYFQNEAQLEKSRLLSDRFSAERPKGSFSTLEIQRTEQGDSAMYLCASSLQGMTKNIQYFGAGTRLSVL.

The J gene is TRBJ2-7, the V gene TRBV7-2; 14 nucleotides agree with TRBD2. V shed 4 bases, J shed 5 bases, and the junction held 1 base outside the gene matches. Germline CDR1 is SGHTA and CDR2 is FQGNSA. The CDR3 runs to 14 residues. CDR3 protein: CASSSGLAGDEQYF. The CDR3 coding sequence is TGTGCCAGCAGCTCGGGACTAGCGGGAGACGAGCAGTACTTC. The whole variable domain, remainder taken from reference TRBV7-2 and TRBJ2-7, is GAGVSQSPSNKVTEKGKDVELRCDPISGHTALYWYRQSLGQGLEFLIYFQGNSAPDKSGLPSDRFSAERTGGSVSTLTIQRTQQEDSAVYLCASSSGLAGDEQYFGPGTRLTVT.

The chain couples TRBV28 to TRBJ2-2, with a tentative D call TRBD2 (6 bases). In germline, CDR1 is MDHEN, CDR2 SYDVKM. This CDR3 region has 15 residues. V was cut by 5 bases and J by 8 bases, with 18 bases left in between. CDR3 protein: CASSVPSGRIGELFF. The DNA of the CDR3 is TGTGCCAGCAGTGTCCCTTCGGGGAGGATAGGGGAGCTGTTTTTT.

The chain's CDR3 is CASSKLRRRGTNQPQHF. Written as DNA, the CDR3 is TGTGCCAGCAGCAAATTAAGGAGGCGGGGGACCAATCAGCCCCAGCATTTT. The V gene is TRBV21-1, the J gene TRBJ1-5. TRBV21-1 is listed as a pseudogene. The CDR3 consists of 17 residues.

V is TRBV5-4 and J is TRBJ2-3; tentatively, D is TRBD2 (5 bases). Trimming cost V 0 bases and J 0 bases, with 8 bases left between them. Germline CDR1 reads SGHNT; CDR2 reads YYREEE (reference sequence). CDR3 length: 15 residues. CDR3 amino acids: CASSLVGSSTDTQYF. The CDR3 nucleotides read TGTGCCAGCAGCTTGGTAGGGAGTAGCACAGATACGCAGTATTTT.

The CDR3 spells CAISLDRGAYEQYF. CDR3 DNA sequence: TGTGCCATCAGCTTGGACAGGGGAGCCTACGAGCAGTACTTC. The V gene is TRBV10-3, the J gene TRBJ2-7, with 9 bases matching TRBD1. CDR1 is ENHRY, CDR2 SYGVKD, per germline. This CDR3 is 14 amino acids long. J was trimmed by 2 bases and V by 6 bases; bases with no gene match: 5.

The chain uses TRBV28 and TRBJ1-4; no firm D call. Germline V gene lookup returns CDR1 MDHEN and CDR2 SYDVKM. There are 17 residues in the CDR3. V was shortened by 1 base and J by 0 bases, with 12 bases between the two germline ends. In DNA form, the CDR3 reads TGTGCCAGCAGTTTATACCCCGACATAGCAACTAATGAAAAACTGTTTTTT. Translating gives CASSLYPDIATNEKLFF.

Concerning this clone itself: Additional DNA sequences in this sample encode the identical CDR3. The chain combines TRBV9 with TRBJ2-5; 11 nucleotides match TRBD2. J lost 2 bases, V lost 0 bases, and 0 bases had no gene match. Germline assignment: CDR1 SGDLS and CDR2 YYNGEE. The CDR3 loop spans 15 amino acids. The CDR3 nucleotides read TGTGCCAGCAGCGTAGGGACTAGCGGGCAAGAGACCCAGTACTTC. As protein: CASSVGTSGQETQYF.